This TCR beta chain emerged from a study of tumor-infiltrating lymphocytes in primary liver carcinoma. Study-wide results and caveats: Paired tumor-adjacent and tumor-blood samples overlapped less than tumor region pairs did. Tumor samples exhibited a significantly greater top-250-clone fraction than blood samples (p = 0.039).

V was shortened by 4 bases and J by 7 bases, with 11 bases between the two germline ends. Germline V gives CDR1 SGHKS, CDR2 YYEKEE (reference sequence). CDR3 length: 13 residues. Production of TCR beta cDNA used about 500 ng total RNA together with a constant-region primer. Three nested multiplex PCR rounds of slightly modified ARM-PCR generated TCR beta libraries. Both of the initial two PCR rounds ran for about 11 cycles and employed TRBV1-TRBV30 forward primers alongside a C-beta reverse primer. MiXCR, run by TCRdb on the multiplex PCR reads, gives a single entry per CDR3 protein. Found here are roughly 80,000 distinct CDR3 sequences, about two thirds of them singletons; the top ten hold roughly an eighth. Unsorted bulk tissue (roughly 19-31 mg) underwent RNA and DNA co-extraction. Chronic HBV infection, which was untreated, was present in the patients. About this clonotype: The antigen is not known.

The material sequenced was liver tumor tissue from sampling region 4. Noted subset: tumor region T4, right-lateral pole. The clonotype was recovered from a woman aged 55-70 years with primary liver carcinoma and hepatitis B virus infection. The chain links TRBV5-5 to TRBJ1-4; D is unresolved. The CDR3 sequence is CASSMMTCEKLFF. The DNA of the CDR3 is TGTGCCAGCAGCATGATGACATGTGAAAAACTGTTTTTT.